This TCR beta chain was recovered during a study of molecular identifiers for immune sequencing clone quantification. Germline assignment: CDR1 MGHRA and CDR2 YSYEKL. Trimming cost V 3 bases and J 7 bases; bases outside gene matches: 9. CDR3 size: 17 residues. TCRdb reprocessed the PCR reads with MiXCR, giving one entry per CDR3 protein. The sample has about 510,000 distinct CDR3 sequences; about a quarter are singletons. V usage is TRBV4-1 and J usage is TRBJ2-7; 16 bases match TRBD2. The TCR was taken from a human donor in good health. Some libraries in this study had Jurkat cell RNA spiked in. Sequencing input: naive CD8+ T cells from blood, with Jurkat cell RNA spiked in. Subset meaning: FACS-sorted CD8+CD4-CCR7+CD45RA+ naive T cells. The CDR3 region is CASSHHGTSGGAVEQYF. In DNA, the CDR3 is TGCGCCAGCAGCCACCACGGGACTAGCGGGGGGGCAGTGGAGCAGTACTTC.